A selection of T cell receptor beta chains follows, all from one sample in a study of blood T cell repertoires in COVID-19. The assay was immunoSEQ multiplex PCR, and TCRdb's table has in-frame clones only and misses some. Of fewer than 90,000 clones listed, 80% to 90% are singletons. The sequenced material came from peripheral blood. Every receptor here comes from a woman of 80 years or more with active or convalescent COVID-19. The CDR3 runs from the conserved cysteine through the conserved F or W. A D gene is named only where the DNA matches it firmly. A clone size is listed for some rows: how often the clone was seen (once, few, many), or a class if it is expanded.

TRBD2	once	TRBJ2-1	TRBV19	CASSGGRAVVVEQFF	TGTGCCAGTAGTGGCGGGAGGGCCGTGGTAGTAGAGCAGTTCTTC
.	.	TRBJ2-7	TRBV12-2	CASRLAKGARPYEQYF	TGTGCAAGTCGCTTAGCGAAAGGGGCCCGTCCCTACGAGCAGTACTTC
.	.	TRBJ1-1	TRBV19	CASSMAGTKFGTEAFF	TGTGCCAGTAGTATGGCTGGTACCAAATTCGGGACTGAAGCTTTCTTT
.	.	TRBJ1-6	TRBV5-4	CASSLGTGNSPLHF	TGTGCCAGCAGCTTGGGCACGGGGAATTCACCCCTCCACTTT
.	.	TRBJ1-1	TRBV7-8	CASSLIEGAEAFF	TGTGCCAGCAGCTTAATCGAGGGCGCCGAAGCTTTCTTT
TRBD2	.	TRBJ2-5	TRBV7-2	CASSLVGLANQETQYF	TGTGCCAGCAGCTTAGTGGGACTAGCGAACCAAGAGACCCAGTACTTC
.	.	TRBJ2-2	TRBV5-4	CASSLVQGGTGELFF	TGTGCCAGCAGCTTGGTTCAGGGGGGCACCGGGGAGCTGTTTTTT
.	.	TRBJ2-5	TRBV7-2	CASSGERSEAQYF	TGTGCCAGCAGCGGTGAGCGAAGCGAGGCCCAGTACTTC
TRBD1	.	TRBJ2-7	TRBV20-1	CSARQGREQYF	TGCAGTGCTCGACAGGGTCGCGAGCAGTACTTC
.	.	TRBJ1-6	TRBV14	CASSQYFRSPLHF	TGTGCCAGCAGCCAGTATTTTCGGTCACCCCTCCACTTT
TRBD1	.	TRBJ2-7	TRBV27	CASSSPGQGLSYEQYF	TGTGCCAGCAGTTCCCCGGGACAGGGTCTCTCCTACGAGCAGTACTTC
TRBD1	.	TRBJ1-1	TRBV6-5	CASNQGARTEAFF	TGTGCCAGCAACCAGGGGGCAAGGACTGAAGCTTTCTTT
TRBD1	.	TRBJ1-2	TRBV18	CASSSSGTGEYGYTF	TGTGCCAGCTCATCCTCCGGGACAGGGGAATATGGCTACACCTTC
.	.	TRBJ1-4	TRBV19	CASTEQGSTNEKLFF	TGTGCCAGTACCGAGCAGGGTTCAACTAATGAAAAACTGTTTTTT
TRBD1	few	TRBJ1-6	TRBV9	CASSVSGDRGYSPLHF	TGTGCCAGCAGCGTATCTGGGGACAGGGGTTATTCACCCCTCCACTTT
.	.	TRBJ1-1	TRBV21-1	CASRFKREAFF	TGTGCCAGCAGATTTAAGCGGGAAGCTTTCTTT
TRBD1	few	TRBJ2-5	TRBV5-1	CASRIQGAQETQYF	TGCGCCAGCAGAATTCAGGGGGCGCAGGAGACCCAGTACTTC
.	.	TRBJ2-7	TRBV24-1	CARWDSSYEQYF	TGTGCCCGGTGGGACTCCTCCTACGAGCAGTACTTC
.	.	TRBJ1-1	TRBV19	CASSIDRRDTEAFF	TGTGCCAGTAGTATAGACAGGAGGGATACTGAAGCTTTCTTT
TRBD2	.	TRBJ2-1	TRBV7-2	CASSLGSGRAHEQFF	TGTGCCAGCAGCTTAGGTAGCGGGAGGGCCCATGAGCAGTTCTTC
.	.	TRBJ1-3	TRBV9	CASSGRWGQEYTIYF	TGTGCCAGCAGCGGTCGTTGGGGGCAGGAGTACACCATATATTTT
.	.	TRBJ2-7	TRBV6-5	CASGRVRYEQYF	TGTGCCAGCGGCAGGGTGAGATACGAGCAGTACTTC
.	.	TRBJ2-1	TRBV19	CASSIDLGTGSSYNEQFF	TGTGCCAGTAGTATAGATCTGGGAACGGGGAGCTCCTACAATGAGCAGTTCTTC
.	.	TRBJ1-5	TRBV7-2	CASSWKTGQPQHF	TGTGCCAGCAGCTGGAAGACAGGCCAGCCCCAGCATTTT
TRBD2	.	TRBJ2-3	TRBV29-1	CSALADSRDTQYF	TGCAGCGCTCTAGCGGATTCCCGGGATACGCAGTATTTT
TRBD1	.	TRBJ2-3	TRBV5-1	CASSFRDSRTDTQYF	TGCGCCAGCAGCTTCCGGGACAGCCGCACAGATACGCAGTATTTT
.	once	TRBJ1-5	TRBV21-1	CASSLGTGGSNQPQHF	TGTGCCAGCAGCCTCGGGACAGGGGGCAGTAATCAGCCCCAGCATTTT
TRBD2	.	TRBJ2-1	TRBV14	CASSPFNPSGRASGITVDEQFF	TGTGCCAGCTCACCTTTTAACCCGAGCGGGAGGGCCTCTGGTATTACGGTGGATGAGCAGTTCTTC
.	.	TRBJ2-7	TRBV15	CATSRDGQNVDEQYF	TGTGCCACCAGCAGAGATGGACAGAACGTAGACGAGCAGTACTTC
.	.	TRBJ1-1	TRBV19	CASKRTEAFF	TGTGCCAGTAAGAGAACTGAAGCTTTCTTT
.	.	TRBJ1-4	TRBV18	CASSSSQVATNEKLFF	TGTGCCAGCTCATCTTCTCAGGTAGCAACTAATGAAAAACTGTTTTTT
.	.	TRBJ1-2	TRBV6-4	CASSLGPNYGYTF	TGTGCCAGCAGTCTGGGGCCGAACTATGGCTACACCTTC
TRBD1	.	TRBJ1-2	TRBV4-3	CASSQDRTGGYGYTF	TGCGCCAGCAGCCAAGATAGGACAGGAGGCTATGGCTACACCTTC
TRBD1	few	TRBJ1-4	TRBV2	CASSQEDRDDEKLFF	TGTGCCAGCAGTCAGGAGGACAGGGATGATGAAAAACTGTTTTTT
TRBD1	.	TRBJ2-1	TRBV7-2	CASSFGQVRYNEQFF	TGTGCCAGCAGCTTCGGACAGGTGAGATACAATGAGCAGTTCTTC
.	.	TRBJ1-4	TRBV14	CASSRTREKLFF	TGTGCCAGCAGCCGAACGAGGGAAAAACTGTTTTTT
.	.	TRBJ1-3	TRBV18	CASSPPTVRDTIYF	TGTGCCAGCTCACCACCAACAGTCCGAGACACCATATATTTT
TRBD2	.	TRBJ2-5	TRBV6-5	CASTPGREGRETQYF	TGTGCCAGCACCCCGGGGCGGGAGGGCCGTGAGACCCAGTACTTC
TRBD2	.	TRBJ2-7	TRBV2	CASTPLGTSAEQYF	TGTGCCAGCACCCCCTTGGGGACTAGCGCCGAGCAGTACTTC
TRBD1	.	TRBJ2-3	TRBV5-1	CASSLGTGGKTDTQYF	TGCGCCAGCAGCTTGGGGACAGGGGGCAAGACAGATACGCAGTATTTT
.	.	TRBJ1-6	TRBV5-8	CASSFRRQYNSPLHF	TGTGCCAGCAGCTTTCGCCGTCAGTATAATTCACCCCTCCACTTT
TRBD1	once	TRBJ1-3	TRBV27	CASRTGGSGNTIYF	TGTGCCAGCAGGACAGGGGGTTCTGGAAACACCATATATTTT
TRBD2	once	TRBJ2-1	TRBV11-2	CASSPGRGLAGSNYNEQFF	TGTGCCAGCAGCCCAGGGAGGGGACTAGCGGGGTCCAACTACAATGAGCAGTTCTTC
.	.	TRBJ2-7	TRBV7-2	CASSITGSSYEQYF	TGTGCCAGCAGCATAACAGGATCCTCCTACGAGCAGTACTTC
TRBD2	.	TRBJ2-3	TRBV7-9	CASSSGLADSTDTQYF	TGTGCCAGCAGCTCGGGACTAGCGGACAGCACAGATACGCAGTATTTT
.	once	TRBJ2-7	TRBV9	CASSVGQSINEQYF	TGTGCCAGCAGCGTGGGCCAATCCATTAACGAGCAGTACTTC
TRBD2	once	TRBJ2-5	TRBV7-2	CASSPRGVAGARETQYF	TGTGCCAGCAGCCCTAGAGGAGTAGCGGGAGCGAGGGAGACCCAGTACTTC
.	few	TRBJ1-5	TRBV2	CASSAGFNQPQHF	TGTGCCAGCAGTGCAGGGTTCAATCAGCCCCAGCATTTT
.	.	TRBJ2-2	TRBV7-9	CASSLALPQENTGELFF	TGTGCCAGCAGCTTAGCGCTACCGCAGGAGAACACCGGGGAGCTGTTTTTT
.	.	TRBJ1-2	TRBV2	CASRAVGYTF	TGTGCCAGCAGGGCGGTCGGCTACACCTTC
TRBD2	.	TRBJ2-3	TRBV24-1	CATSGSSGGTPDTQYF	TGTGCCACCAGTGGTAGTAGCGGGGGGACCCCGGATACGCAGTATTTT
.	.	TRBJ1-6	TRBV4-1	CASTLRFEAPLHF	TGCGCCAGCACCCTGAGGTTTGAGGCACCCCTCCACTTT
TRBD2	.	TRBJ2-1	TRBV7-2	CASSLSSGGFNEQFF	TGTGCCAGCAGCTTGTCTAGCGGGGGATTCAATGAGCAGTTCTTC
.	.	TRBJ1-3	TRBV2	CASSMVGLDTIYF	TGTGCCAGCAGTATGGTGGGCTTGGACACCATATATTTT
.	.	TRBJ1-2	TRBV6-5	CAAASNYGYTF	TGTGCTGCGGCCTCTAACTATGGCTACACCTTC
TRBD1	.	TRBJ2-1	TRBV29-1	CSGGQASGEQFF	TGCAGCGGCGGACAGGCGTCCGGTGAGCAGTTCTTC
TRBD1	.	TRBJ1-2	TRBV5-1	CASSERTGGDYGYTF	TGCGCCAGCAGCGAGAGGACAGGGGGGGACTATGGCTACACCTTC
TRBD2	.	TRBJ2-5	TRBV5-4	CASSLVLAGGRETQYF	TGTGCCAGCAGCTTGGTCCTAGCGGGGGGCCGGGAGACCCAGTACTTC
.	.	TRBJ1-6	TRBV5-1	CASSLALQGPLHF	TGCGCCAGCAGCTTGGCCCTCCAGGGGCCCCTCCACTTT